The present TCR beta chain was sequenced within a study of ipilimumab plus nivolumab after autologous stem cell transplantation. Notes on this clone: A junction boundary mismatches the germline segment, possibly from a read error.

The data were produced by immunoSEQ multiplex PCR, yet TCRdb's version contains in-frame clones alone and is incomplete. The sample contains 77,000 or so clones, about 83% of which appear only once. Ipilimumab, 1 mg/kg, started 14 to 28 days after autologous transplant. Germline CDR1 and CDR2: SGHTA and FQGNSA. The CDR3 runs 14 residues. Source: PBMCs, taken in a trial of ipilimumab plus nivolumab as post-transplant consolidation. The chain is built from TRBV7-2 and TRBJ1-2, with D possibly TRBD1 on 5 matching bases. The sequence derives from a male donor with diffuse large B-cell lymphoma. The DNA for the CDR3 is TGTGCCAGCAGCTTAGCGGGACGATCAGGGCCATGGGTCTTC. Translation gives CASSLAGRSGPWVF. Variable domain in full (rest from reference TRBV7-2 and TRBJ1-2): GAGVSQSPSNKVTEKGKDVELRCDPISGHTALYWYRQSLGQGLEFLIYFQGNSAPDKSGLPSDRFSAERTGGSVSTLTIQRTQQEDSAVYLCASSLAGRSGPWVFGSGTRLTVV.